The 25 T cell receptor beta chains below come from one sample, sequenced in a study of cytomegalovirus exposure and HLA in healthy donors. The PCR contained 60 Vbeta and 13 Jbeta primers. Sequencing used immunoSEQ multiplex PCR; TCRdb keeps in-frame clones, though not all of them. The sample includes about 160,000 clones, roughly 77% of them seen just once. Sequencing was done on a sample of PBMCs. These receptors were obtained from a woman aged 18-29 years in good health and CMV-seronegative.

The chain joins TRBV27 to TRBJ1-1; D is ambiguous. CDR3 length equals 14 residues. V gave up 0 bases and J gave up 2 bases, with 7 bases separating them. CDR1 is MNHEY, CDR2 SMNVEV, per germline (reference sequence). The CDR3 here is CASSLSAVNTEAFF. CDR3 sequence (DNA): TGTGCCAGCAGTTTATCGGCGGTCAACACTGAAGCTTTCTTT.

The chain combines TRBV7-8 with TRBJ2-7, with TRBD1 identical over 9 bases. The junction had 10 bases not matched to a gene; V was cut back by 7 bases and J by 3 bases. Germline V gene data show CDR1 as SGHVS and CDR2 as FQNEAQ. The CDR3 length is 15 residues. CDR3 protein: CASNPGQGFIYEQYF. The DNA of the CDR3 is TGTGCCAGCAACCCGGGACAGGGTTTTATCTACGAGCAGTACTTC. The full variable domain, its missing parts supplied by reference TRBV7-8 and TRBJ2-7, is GAGVSQSPRYKVAKRGQDVALRCDPISGHVSLFWYQQALGQGPEFLTYFQNEAQLDKSGLPSDRFFAERPEGSVSTLKIQRTQQEDSAVYLCASNPGQGFIYEQYFGPGTRLTVT.

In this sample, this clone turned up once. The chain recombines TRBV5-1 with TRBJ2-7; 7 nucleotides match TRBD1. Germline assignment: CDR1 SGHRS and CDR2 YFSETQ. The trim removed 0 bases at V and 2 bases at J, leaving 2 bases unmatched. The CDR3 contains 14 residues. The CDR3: CASSLAGTAYEQYF. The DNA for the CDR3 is TGCGCCAGCAGCTTGGCCGGGACAGCCTACGAGCAGTACTTC. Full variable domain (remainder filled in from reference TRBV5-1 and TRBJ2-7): KAGVTQTPRYLIKTRGQQVTLSCSPISGHRSVSWYQQTPGQGLQFLFEYFSETQRNKGNFPGRFSGRQFSNSRSEMNVSTLELGDSALYLCASSLAGTAYEQYFGPGTRLTVT.

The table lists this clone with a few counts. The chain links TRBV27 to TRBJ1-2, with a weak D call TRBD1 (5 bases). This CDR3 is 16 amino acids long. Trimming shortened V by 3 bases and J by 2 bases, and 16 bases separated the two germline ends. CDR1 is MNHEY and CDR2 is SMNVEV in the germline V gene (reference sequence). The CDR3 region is CASSFGGGGSNYGYTF. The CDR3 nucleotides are TGTGCCAGCAGTTTCGGGGGAGGAGGGTCGAACTATGGCTACACCTTC.

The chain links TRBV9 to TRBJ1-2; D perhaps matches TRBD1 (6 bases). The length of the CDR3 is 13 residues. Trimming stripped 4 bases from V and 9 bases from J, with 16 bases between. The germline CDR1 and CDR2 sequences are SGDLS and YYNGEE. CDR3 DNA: TGTGCCAGCAGCTCCCAGGGACATAGGAGCTACACCTTC. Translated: CASSSQGHRSYTF.

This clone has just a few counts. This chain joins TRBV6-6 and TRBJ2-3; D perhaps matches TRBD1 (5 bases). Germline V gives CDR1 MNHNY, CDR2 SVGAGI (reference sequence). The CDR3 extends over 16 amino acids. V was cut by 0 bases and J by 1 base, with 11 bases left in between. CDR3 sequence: CASSYSQGFRTDTQYF. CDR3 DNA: TGTGCCAGCAGTTACTCGCAGGGTTTTCGCACAGATACGCAGTATTTT.

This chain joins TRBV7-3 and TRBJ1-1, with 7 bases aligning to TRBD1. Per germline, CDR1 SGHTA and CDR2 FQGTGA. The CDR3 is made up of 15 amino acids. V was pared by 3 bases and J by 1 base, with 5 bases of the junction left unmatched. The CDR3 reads CASSLDRSQNTEAFF. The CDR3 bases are TGTGCCAGCAGCTTGGACAGGTCCCAGAACACTGAAGCTTTCTTT.

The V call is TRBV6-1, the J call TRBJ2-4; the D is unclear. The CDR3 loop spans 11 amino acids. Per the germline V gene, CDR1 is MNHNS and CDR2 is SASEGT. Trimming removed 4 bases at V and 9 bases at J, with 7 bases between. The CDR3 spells CASSATGIQYF. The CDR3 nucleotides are TGTGCCAGCAGTGCAACTGGCATTCAGTACTTC.

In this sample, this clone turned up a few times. This chain's CDR3 is CASSEGAGQFQETQYF. The CDR3 DNA sequence: TGTGCCAGCAGTGAAGGGGCAGGACAATTCCAAGAGACCCAGTACTTC. The chain uses TRBV2 and TRBJ2-5, with D possibly being TRBD1 (5 bases). CDR3 length: 16 amino acids. The V end lost 1 base, the J end lost 1 base, and 13 bases lay between the germline ends. Germline V gene data show CDR1 as SNHLY and CDR2 as FYNNEI.

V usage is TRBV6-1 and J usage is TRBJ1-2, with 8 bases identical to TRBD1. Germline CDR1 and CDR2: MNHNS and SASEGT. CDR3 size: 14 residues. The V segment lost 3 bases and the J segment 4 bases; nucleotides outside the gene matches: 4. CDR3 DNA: TGTGCCAGCAGTGACGCAGGGGGCCCCTATGGCTACACCTTC. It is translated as CASSDAGGPYGYTF.

For the CDR3, the DNA is TGTGCCAGTACTAGGACAGGAAGCGACTATGGCTACACCTTC. It is translated as CASTRTGSDYGYTF. V and J are TRBV19 and TRBJ1-2; 7 positions match TRBD1. V was pared by 7 bases and J by 3 bases, with 8 bases of the junction left unmatched. Germline V gene data show CDR1 as LNHDA and CDR2 as SQIVND (reference sequence). The CDR3 is 14 residues long. Full variable domain (outside the CDR3, taken from reference TRBV19 and TRBJ1-2): DGGITQSPKYLFRKEGQNVTLSCEQNLNHDAMYWYRQDPGQGLRLIYYSQIVNDFQKGDIAEGYSVSREKKESFPLTVTSAQKNPTAFYLCASTRTGSDYGYTFGSGTRLTVV.

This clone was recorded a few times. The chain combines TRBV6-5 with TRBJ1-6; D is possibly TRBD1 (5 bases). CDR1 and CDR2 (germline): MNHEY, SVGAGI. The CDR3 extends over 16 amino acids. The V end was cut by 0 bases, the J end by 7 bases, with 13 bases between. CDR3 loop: CASSYSRWGGNSPLHF. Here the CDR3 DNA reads TGTGCCAGCAGTTACTCGAGGTGGGGGGGAAATTCACCCCTCCACTTT.

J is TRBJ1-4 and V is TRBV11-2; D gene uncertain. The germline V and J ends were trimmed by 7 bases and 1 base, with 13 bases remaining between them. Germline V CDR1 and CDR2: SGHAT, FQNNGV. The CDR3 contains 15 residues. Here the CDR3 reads CASKAHRGTNEKLFF. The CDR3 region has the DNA TGTGCCAGCAAGGCTCATAGAGGAACTAATGAAAAACTGTTTTTT.

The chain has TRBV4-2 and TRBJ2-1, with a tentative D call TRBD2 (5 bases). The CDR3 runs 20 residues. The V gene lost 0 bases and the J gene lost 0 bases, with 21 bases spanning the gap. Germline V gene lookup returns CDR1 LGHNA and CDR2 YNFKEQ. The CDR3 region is CASSQDSPDLAWTSYNEQFF. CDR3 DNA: TGTGCCAGCAGCCAAGATTCCCCCGACTTAGCGTGGACCTCCTACAATGAGCAGTTCTTC.

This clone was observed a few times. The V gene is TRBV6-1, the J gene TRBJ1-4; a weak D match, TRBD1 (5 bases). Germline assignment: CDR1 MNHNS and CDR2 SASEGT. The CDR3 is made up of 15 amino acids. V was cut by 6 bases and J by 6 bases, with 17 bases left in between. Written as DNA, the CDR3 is TGTGCCAGCAGGTCTGGAGGGGTGGGGCATGAAAAACTGTTTTTT. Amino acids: CASRSGGVGHEKLFF.

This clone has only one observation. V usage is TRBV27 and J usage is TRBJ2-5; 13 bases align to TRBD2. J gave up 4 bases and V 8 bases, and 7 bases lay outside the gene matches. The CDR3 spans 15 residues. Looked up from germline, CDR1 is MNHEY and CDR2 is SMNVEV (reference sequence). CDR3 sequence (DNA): TGTGCCAGCCGGACTAGCGGGAGACCCCTAGAGACCCAGTACTTC. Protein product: CASRTSGRPLETQYF.

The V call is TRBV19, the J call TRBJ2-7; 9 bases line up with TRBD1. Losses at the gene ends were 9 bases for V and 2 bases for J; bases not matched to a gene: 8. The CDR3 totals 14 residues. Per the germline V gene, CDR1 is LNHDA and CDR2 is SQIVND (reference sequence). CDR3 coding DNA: TGTGCCAGCACCCTCGGGACAGGGCCCTACGAGCAGTACTTC. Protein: CASTLGTGPYEQYF.

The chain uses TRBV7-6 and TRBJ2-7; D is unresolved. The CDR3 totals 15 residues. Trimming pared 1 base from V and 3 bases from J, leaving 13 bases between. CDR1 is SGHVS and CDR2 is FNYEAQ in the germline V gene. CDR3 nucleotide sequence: TGTGCCAGCAGCTTAGAAGTGGGCTGGGTCTACGAGCAGTACTTC. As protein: CASSLEVGWVYEQYF.

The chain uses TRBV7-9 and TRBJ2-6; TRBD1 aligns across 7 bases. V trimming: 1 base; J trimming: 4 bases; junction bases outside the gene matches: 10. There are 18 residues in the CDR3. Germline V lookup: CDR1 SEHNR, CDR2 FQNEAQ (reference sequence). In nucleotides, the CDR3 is TGTGCCAGCAGCTTAGTTCCGATGACAGGGTCGGGGGCCAACGTCCTGACTTTC. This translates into CASSLVPMTGSGANVLTF.

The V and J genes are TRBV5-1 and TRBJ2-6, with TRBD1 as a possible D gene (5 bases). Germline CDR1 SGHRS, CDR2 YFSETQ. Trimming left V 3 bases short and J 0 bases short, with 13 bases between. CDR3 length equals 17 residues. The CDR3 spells CASSSTAFYSGANVLTF. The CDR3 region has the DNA TGCGCCAGCAGCTCGACAGCGTTCTACTCTGGGGCCAACGTCCTGACTTTC. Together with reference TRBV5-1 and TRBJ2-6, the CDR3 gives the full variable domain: KAGVTQTPRYLIKTRGQQVTLSCSPISGHRSVSWYQQTPGQGLQFLFEYFSETQRNKGNFPGRFSGRQFSNSRSEMNVSTLELGDSALYLCASSSTAFYSGANVLTFGAGSRLTVL.

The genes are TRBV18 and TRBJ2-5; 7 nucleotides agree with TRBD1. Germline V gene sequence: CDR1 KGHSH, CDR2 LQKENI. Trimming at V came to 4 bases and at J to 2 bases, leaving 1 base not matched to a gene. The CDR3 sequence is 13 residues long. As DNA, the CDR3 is TGTGCCAGCTCACGGACAGGACAAGAGACCCAGTACTTC. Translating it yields CASSRTGQETQYF.

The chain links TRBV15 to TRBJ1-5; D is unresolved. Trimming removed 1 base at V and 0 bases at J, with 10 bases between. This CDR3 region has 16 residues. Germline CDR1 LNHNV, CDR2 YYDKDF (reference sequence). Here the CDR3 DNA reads TGTGCCACCAGCAGAGGCGGATATTATAGCAATCAGCCCCAGCATTTT. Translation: CATSRGGYYSNQPQHF.

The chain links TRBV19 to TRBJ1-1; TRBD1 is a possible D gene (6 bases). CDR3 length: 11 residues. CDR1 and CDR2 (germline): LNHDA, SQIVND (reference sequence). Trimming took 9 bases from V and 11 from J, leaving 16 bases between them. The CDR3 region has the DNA TGTGCCAGCAGCCGGCAGGGGTGGGCTTTCTTT. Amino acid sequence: CASSRQGWAFF.

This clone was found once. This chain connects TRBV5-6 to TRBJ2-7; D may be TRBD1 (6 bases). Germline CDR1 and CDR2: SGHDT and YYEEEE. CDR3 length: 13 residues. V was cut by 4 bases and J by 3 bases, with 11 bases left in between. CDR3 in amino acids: CASSRGTHYEQYF. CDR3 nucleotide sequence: TGTGCCAGCAGCAGAGGGACACACTACGAGCAGTACTTC.

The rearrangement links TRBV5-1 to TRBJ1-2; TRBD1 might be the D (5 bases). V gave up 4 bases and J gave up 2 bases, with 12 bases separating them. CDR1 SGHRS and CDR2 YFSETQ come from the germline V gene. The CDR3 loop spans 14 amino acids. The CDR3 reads CASSPDSTNYGYTF. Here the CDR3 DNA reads TGCGCCAGCAGCCCCGACAGTACAAACTATGGCTACACCTTC.